The 4 T cell receptor beta chains below all came from one sample that was sequenced in a study of CD8 T cells in Susac syndrome. cDNA came from about 0.51 to 1 ug RNA primed by random hexamers. One entry per CDR3 protein results from TCRdb running MiXCR on the immunoSEQ multiplex PCR reads. This repertoire shows 150,000 or so distinct CDR3 sequences, roughly 94% found once; its top ten account for around 0.21%. The source material was CD8+ T cells from PBMCs. Receptor source: a human donor with multiple sclerosis.

This clonotype occurred a few times. The rearrangement joins TRBV4-1 to TRBJ2-1; 9 bases match TRBD1. Germline V gene lookup returns CDR1 MGHRA and CDR2 YSYEKL. The CDR3 totals 13 residues. The V and J ends lost 6 bases and 3 bases, in that order; junction bases with no gene match: 0. Here the CDR3 DNA reads TGCGCCAGCAGGGGACAGGGCTACAATGAGCAGTTCTTC. It is translated as CASRGQGYNEQFF.

This chain joins TRBV3-1 and TRBJ2-3; 15 bases are shared with TRBD2. This CDR3 is built from 17 residues. In germline, CDR1 is LGHDT, CDR2 YNNKEL (reference sequence). The V and J ends lost 3 bases and 7 bases, in that order; junction bases with no gene match: 8. The CDR3 DNA reads TGTGCCAGCAGCCAGAGGACTAGCGGGGGGGCCCGAAATACGCAGTATTTT. Translation: CASSQRTSGGARNTQYF.

V and J are TRBV28 and TRBJ1-5; D remains unclear. This CDR3 is 15 amino acids long. Germline assignment: CDR1 MDHEN and CDR2 SYDVKM. The V and J ends lost 2 bases and 1 base respectively, with 9 bases between them. The CDR3 nucleotides read TGTGCCAGCAGTTTAACGGTCTCGAGCAATCAGCCCCAGCATTTT. It codes for CASSLTVSSNQPQHF.

The V gene is TRBV14, the J gene TRBJ2-5; D is ambiguous. The CDR3 runs 17 residues. V lost 0 bases and J 0 bases, leaving 14 bases between the germline ends. Germline V gene sequence: CDR1 SGHDN, CDR2 FVKESK. The CDR3 protein is CASSQDCGQLYQETQYF. The CDR3 region has the DNA TGTGCCAGCAGCCAAGACTGTGGTCAGCTGTACCAAGAGACCCAGTACTTC.